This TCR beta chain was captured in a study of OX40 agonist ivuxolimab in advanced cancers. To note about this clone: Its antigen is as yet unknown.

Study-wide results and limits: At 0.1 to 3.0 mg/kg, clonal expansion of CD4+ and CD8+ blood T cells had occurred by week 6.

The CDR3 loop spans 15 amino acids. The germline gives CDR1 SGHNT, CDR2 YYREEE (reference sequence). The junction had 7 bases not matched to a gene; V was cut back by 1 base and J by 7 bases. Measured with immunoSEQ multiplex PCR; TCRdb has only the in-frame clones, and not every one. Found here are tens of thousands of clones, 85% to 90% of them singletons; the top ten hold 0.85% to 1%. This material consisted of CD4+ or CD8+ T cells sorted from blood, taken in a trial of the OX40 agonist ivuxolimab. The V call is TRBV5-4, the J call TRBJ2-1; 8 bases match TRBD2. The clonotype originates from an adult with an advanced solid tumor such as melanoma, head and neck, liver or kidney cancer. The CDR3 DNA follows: TGTGCCAGCAGCTTGCAATCTAGCGGGCCTAATGAGCAGTTCTTC. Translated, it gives CASSLQSSGPNEQFF. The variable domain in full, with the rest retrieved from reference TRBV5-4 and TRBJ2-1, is ETGVTQSPTHLIKTRGQQVTLRCSSQSGHNTVSWYQQALGQGPQFIFQYYREEENGRGNFPPRFSGLQFPNYSSELNVNALELDDSALYLCASSLQSSGPNEQFFGPGTRLTVL.